These 8 T cell receptor beta chains were all obtained from the same sample, sequenced in a study of blood T cell repertoires in COVID-19. Repertoires were generated with immunoSEQ multiplex PCR, while TCRdb's copy carries only in-frame clones and drops some. The sample lists more than 110,000 clones, 84% occurring once. Sequences were obtained from PBMCs or T cells enriched from blood (not recorded which). These receptors all stem from a man aged 40-49 years with acute COVID-19.

This clone was counted a single time. The gene calls are TRBV29-1 and TRBJ2-2, with 10 bases that match TRBD2. The CDR3 sequence is 14 residues long. V dropped 4 bases and J dropped 3; count of bases not matched to a gene: 2. Looked up from germline, CDR1 is SQVTM and CDR2 is ANQGSEA. The CDR3 spells CSVGLAGDTGELFF. The CDR3 bases are TGCAGCGTTGGGCTAGCGGGAGACACCGGGGAGCTGTTTTTT.

The chain combines TRBV27 with TRBJ1-2; tentative D call: TRBD1 (6 bases). The germline V and J ends were trimmed by 0 bases and 1 base, with 12 bases remaining between them. The germline CDR1 and CDR2 sequences are MNHEY and SMNVEV (reference sequence). The CDR3 has 16 residues. The CDR3 DNA reads TGTGCCAGCAGTTTATCTATCCAGGGGCGTAACTATGGCTACACCTTC. It specifies CASSLSIQGRNYGYTF.

The chain couples TRBV27 to TRBJ1-2, with 12 bases aligning to TRBD1. The CDR3 has 16 amino acids. V dropped 6 bases and J dropped 3; count of bases not matched to a gene: 8. Germline V gene lookup returns CDR1 MNHEY and CDR2 SMNVEV (reference sequence). CDR3 sequence reads: CASRGTGGAEDYGYTF. The CDR3, as DNA: TGTGCCAGCAGGGGGACAGGGGGCGCCGAAGACTATGGCTACACCTTC.

The V call is TRBV6-4, the J call TRBJ2-1; D is unclear. This CDR3 is 13 amino acids long. Germline CDR1 and CDR2: MRHNA and SNTAGT. V lost 7 bases to trimming and J lost 6 bases, with 13 bases between them. CDR3 nucleotide sequence: TGTGCCAGCACCGGCTCACCGGGCAATGAGCAGTTCTTC. Translation: CASTGSPGNEQFF.

This clone was observed a few times. The chain couples TRBV29-1 to TRBJ2-2, with 8 positions matching TRBD2. Trimming cost V 5 bases and J 0 bases; bases outside gene matches: 2. Germline V gives CDR1 SQVTM, CDR2 ANQGSEA. This CDR3 spans 14 amino acids. This chain's CDR3 is CSVTGLANTGELFF. DNA for the CDR3: TGCAGCGTTACGGGACTAGCGAACACCGGGGAGCTGTTTTTT.

The chain joins TRBV5-5 to TRBJ2-5, with 16 nucleotides matching TRBD2. Germline lookup yields CDR1 SGHKS and CDR2 YYEKEE (reference sequence). This CDR3 has 19 residues. Trimming removed 4 bases from V and 4 bases from J; junction bases left unmatched: 13. The CDR3, as DNA: TGTGCCAGCAGCCTGGGACTAGCGGGGGGGACTCGGGTGAGAGAGACCCAGTACTTC. Its translation: CASSLGLAGGTRVRETQYF.

This chain joins TRBV29-1 and TRBJ2-3; TRBD1 is a possible D gene (6 bases). The CDR3 is 15 amino acids. Germline V lookup: CDR1 SQVTM, CDR2 ANQGSEA. V was clipped by 3 bases and J by 5 bases, with 18 bases between them. CDR3 sequence (DNA): TGCAGCGTTGATCGGGTTACAGGGCGAGGAGATACGCAGTATTTT. This gives the protein CSVDRVTGRGDTQYF.

The chain uses TRBV18 and TRBJ1-4; TRBD1 might be the D (5 bases). In germline, CDR1 is KGHSH, CDR2 LQKENI. The germline V and J ends were trimmed by 3 bases and 7 bases, with 15 bases remaining between them. This CDR3 contains 15 residues. CDR3 sequence reads: CASSPPGLIGEKLFF. In DNA form, the CDR3 reads TGTGCCAGCTCACCGCCGGGACTTATAGGTGAAAAACTGTTTTTT. Drawing the rest from reference TRBV18 and TRBJ1-4, the complete variable domain is NAGVMQNPRHLVRRRGQEARLRCSPMKGHSHVYWYRQLPEEGLKFMVYLQKENIIDESGMPKERFSAEFPKEGPSILRIQQVVRGDSAAYFCASSPPGLIGEKLFFGSGTQLSVL.